This T cell receptor beta chain was obtained from a study of T cells in Graves' hyperthyroidism and ophthalmopathy. About the research overall: Any treatment followed the collection of peripheral blood at initial diagnosis. Overall study findings and caveats: Also found in blood were most expanded thyroid clonotypes above 0.001.

In its sample, this clonotype was seen many times. As yet, its antigen is unknown. Duration under 3 months, a NOSPECS grade of at least 4, and a Clinical Activity Score of at least 3 characterized the ophthalmopathy patients. TCR beta CDR3 regions were amplified from RNA transcripts. Initially, a first-round RT-PCR of the TCR CDR3 employed the HTBI primer set. Using its own MiXCR run on the multiplex PCR reads, TCRdb lists one record per CDR3 protein. The table records a few hundred thousand distinct CDR3 sequences, about 14% of them present only once. This sequence originates from a woman aged 30 to 39 with Graves' ophthalmopathy. The specimen was blood.

This chain's CDR3 is CASGYGGYGYTF. DNA for the CDR3: TGTGCCAGCGGCTATGGGGGGTATGGCTACACCTTC. J is TRBJ1-2 and V is TRBV2; D is perhaps TRBD1 (5 bases). Trimming stripped 8 bases from V and 5 bases from J, with 12 bases between. CDR3 length equals 12 residues. Germline V gene lookup returns CDR1 SNHLY and CDR2 FYNNEI.